This T cell receptor beta chain emerged from a study of cytomegalovirus exposure and HLA in healthy donors. The CDR3 has 14 amino acids. CDR1 and CDR2 from the germline V gene are LGHNA and YNFKEQ. PCR involved 60 Vbeta and 13 Jbeta primers. Repertoires were generated with immunoSEQ multiplex PCR, while TCRdb's copy carries only in-frame clones and drops some. This sample's table reports over 150,000 clones. The V call is TRBV4-2, the J call TRBJ2-5; possibly TRBD2 for D (6 bases). The end of the DNA aligns better with TRBJ2-7, so the J call may be wrong. The sample was PBMCs. This TCR was sampled from a boy younger than 18 in good health and CMV-seronegative. In DNA form, the CDR3 reads TGTGCCAGCAGCCAAGATCGGGGGACCTACGAGCAGTACTTC. It yields the protein CASSQDRGTYEQYF.